These 16 T cell receptor beta chains originate from one sample sequenced in a study of cytomegalovirus exposure and HLA in healthy donors. 13 Jbeta primers and 60 Vbeta primers were used for the PCR. Sequenced by immunoSEQ multiplex PCR; TCRdb stores in-frame clones only, minus some. The sample shows approximately 100,000 clones, almost 80% of them seen only once. The sequenced material came from PBMCs. The receptors stem from a man aged 50-60 years in good health and CMV-seropositive.

V and J are TRBV28 and TRBJ2-2; maybe TRBD1 (7 bases). Trimming shortened V by 7 bases and J by 7 bases, and 16 bases separated the two germline ends. This CDR3 has 14 residues. The germline V gene encodes CDR1 MDHEN and CDR2 SYDVKM. CDR3 nucleotides: TGTGCCAGCATGGAGGGGGCGCGGATCGGGGAGCTGTTTTTT. Its protein is CASMEGARIGELFF.

The chain uses TRBV28 and TRBJ2-3; 9 bases agree with TRBD2. Per the germline V gene, CDR1 is MDHEN and CDR2 is SYDVKM. This CDR3 comprises 15 residues. The V segment lost 8 bases and the J segment 4 bases; nucleotides outside the gene matches: 10. The DNA for the CDR3 is TGTGCCAGCTGGGCGAGCGGGGGGTGGTCAGATACGCAGTATTTT. Translated: CASWASGGWSDTQYF.

This chain's CDR3 is CASSEASGYEQYF. Here the CDR3 DNA reads TGTGCCAGCAGTGAAGCTTCCGGCTACGAGCAGTACTTC. V and J are TRBV6-1 and TRBJ2-7; D call uncertain. The CDR3 covers 13 residues. V lost 0 bases and J lost 3, with 6 bases in between. Germline V gene data show CDR1 as MNHNS and CDR2 as SASEGT.

Regarding this clone: One junction end does not reproduce the germline sequence, and a read error may be involved. This rearrangement joins TRBV7-9 to TRBJ2-3; D is perhaps TRBD2 (6 bases). Germline CDR1 reads SEHNR; CDR2 reads FQNEAQ (reference sequence). The CDR3 is 16 residues long. In DNA form, the CDR3 reads TGTTCCAGCAGCTTTCTAGCGCGGGGTAGCACAGATACGCAGTATTTT. Translated, it gives CSSSFLARGSTDTQYF.

This clone has a handful of counts. The chain is built from TRBV19 and TRBJ2-1; tentative D call: TRBD2 (6 bases). The CDR3 has 16 amino acids. V gave up 7 bases and J gave up 9 bases, with 25 bases separating them. Germline V lookup: CDR1 LNHDA, CDR2 SQIVND (reference sequence). The CDR3 DNA is TGTGCCAGTACCCTAACAGGTAGCGGACAAAGCGGTGAGCAGTTCTTC. It yields the protein CASTLTGSGQSGEQFF.

The genes are TRBV5-4 and TRBJ2-2, with D uncertain. Germline V gene sequence: CDR1 SGHNT, CDR2 YYREEE (reference sequence). The CDR3 is 14 residues long. Trimming took 7 bases from V and 1 from J, leaving 11 bases between them. This chain's CDR3 is CASGQVKNTGELFF. The CDR3 region has the DNA TGTGCCAGCGGTCAGGTCAAGAACACCGGGGAGCTGTTTTTT. The full variable domain, its missing parts supplied by reference TRBV5-4 and TRBJ2-2, is ETGVTQSPTHLIKTRGQQVTLRCSSQSGHNTVSWYQQALGQGPQFIFQYYREEENGRGNFPPRFSGLQFPNYSSELNVNALELDDSALYLCASGQVKNTGELFFGEGSRLTVL.

This sequence joins TRBV10-3 and TRBJ2-5, with 10 nucleotides matching TRBD2. CDR3 length equals 14 residues. Germline lookup yields CDR1 ENHRY and CDR2 SYGVKD. Losses at the gene ends were 6 bases for V and 4 bases for J; bases not matched to a gene: 5. The DNA of the CDR3 is TGTGCCATCAGCCTAGCGGGAGTTGCAGAGACCCAGTACTTC. Protein sequence: CAISLAGVAETQYF.

The rearrangement joins TRBV14 to TRBJ2-1; TRBD1 agrees at 8 bases. Germline V gene lookup returns CDR1 SGHDN and CDR2 FVKESK. V was pared by 3 bases and J by 5 bases, with 3 bases of the junction left unmatched. The length of the CDR3 is 14 residues. As DNA, the CDR3 is TGTGCCAGCAGCCATTGGACAGGGAACAATGAGCAGTTCTTC. It yields the protein CASSHWTGNNEQFF.

In its sample, this clone was seen once. V gene TRBV27 combines with J gene TRBJ2-7, with a possible D match to TRBD1 (5 bases). CDR1 is MNHEY and CDR2 is SMNVEV in the germline V gene (reference sequence). The CDR3 totals 15 residues. Trimming stripped 1 base from V and 5 bases from J, with 15 bases between. DNA of the CDR3: TGTGCCAGCAGTTTATACGGCGGTAGGGGCGACGAGCAGTACTTC. Residues: CASSLYGGRGDEQYF.

The V gene is TRBV11-3, the J gene TRBJ2-1; 8 bases align to TRBD1. With V trimmed by 5 bases and J by 3 bases, 6 bases remained unmatched. The CDR3 loop spans 15 amino acids. CDR1 and CDR2 (germline): SGHNT, YENEEA. CDR3: CASSPGQGIYNEQFF. In DNA form, the CDR3 reads TGTGCCAGCAGCCCCGGACAGGGAATCTACAATGAGCAGTTCTTC.

This rearrangement joins TRBV5-1 to TRBJ1-1; tentatively, D is TRBD1 (6 bases). Germline V lookup: CDR1 SGHRS, CDR2 YFSETQ. V gave up 4 bases and J gave up 1 base, with 23 bases separating them. CDR3 length equals 18 residues. CDR3 region: CASSLARGGGEGNTEAFF. CDR3 DNA sequence: TGCGCCAGCAGCCTAGCCCGGGGCGGGGGCGAAGGGAACACTGAAGCTTTCTTT.

The rearrangement joins TRBV5-1 to TRBJ2-2, with 8 bases matching TRBD1. Germline values: CDR1 SGHRS, CDR2 YFSETQ. J was trimmed by 4 bases and V by 5 bases; bases with no gene match: 4. The CDR3 totals 14 residues. The CDR3 sequence: CASRGQGFTGELFF. Here the CDR3 DNA reads TGCGCCAGCAGAGGACAGGGCTTCACCGGGGAGCTGTTTTTT.

V usage is TRBV9 and J usage is TRBJ2-7, with a possible D match to TRBD1 (5 bases). Trimming stripped 0 bases from V and 2 bases from J, with 12 bases between. Germline V gene data show CDR1 as SGDLS and CDR2 as YYNGEE. CDR3 length equals 15 residues. The CDR3: CASSVGGRGPYEQYF. The CDR3 nucleotides are TGTGCCAGCAGCGTAGGCGGAAGGGGTCCCTACGAGCAGTACTTC.

This clone was detected only once. The chain is built from TRBV7-8 and TRBJ2-5, with 7 bases aligning to TRBD2. The tail of the sequence fits TRBJ2-7 better, so the J call may be wrong. CDR3 length: 16 residues. The germline CDR1 and CDR2 sequences are SGHVS and FQNEAQ. DNA of the CDR3: TGTGCCAGCAGCATACTAGCGACAGACTTCTCCTACGAGCAGTACTTC. It encodes CASSILATDFSYEQYF.

The genes are TRBV4-2 and TRBJ1-1; D unresolved. The germline gives CDR1 LGHNA, CDR2 YNFKEQ. This CDR3 has 14 amino acids. Trimming took off 1 base at V and 1 base at J, with 7 bases between the two ends. The CDR3 region is CASSQVGQNTEAFF. Written as DNA, the CDR3 is TGTGCCAGCAGCCAAGTTGGGCAGAACACTGAAGCTTTCTTT.

This clone was observed once. V gene TRBV7-6 combines with J gene TRBJ1-6; D is undetermined. From germline, CDR1 is SGHVS and CDR2 FNYEAQ. V shed 2 bases and J shed 10 bases, with 18 bases lying between them. The CDR3 is made up of 16 amino acids. The CDR3 DNA sequence: TGTGCCAGCAGCTTATTCGAATTTGCCGAGGGCTCACCCCTCCACTTT. Residues: CASSLFEFAEGSPLHF.